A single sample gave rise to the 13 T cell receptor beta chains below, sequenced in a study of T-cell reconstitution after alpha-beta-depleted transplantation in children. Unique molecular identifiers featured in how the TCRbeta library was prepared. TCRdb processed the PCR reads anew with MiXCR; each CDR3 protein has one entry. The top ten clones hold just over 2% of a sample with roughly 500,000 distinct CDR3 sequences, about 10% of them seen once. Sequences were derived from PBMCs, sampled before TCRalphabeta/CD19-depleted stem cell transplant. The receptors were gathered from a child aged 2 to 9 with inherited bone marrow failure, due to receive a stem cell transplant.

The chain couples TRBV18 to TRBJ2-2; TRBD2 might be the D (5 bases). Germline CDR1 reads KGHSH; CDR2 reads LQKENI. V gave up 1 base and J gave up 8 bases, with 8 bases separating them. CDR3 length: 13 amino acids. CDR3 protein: CASSPQRAGELFF. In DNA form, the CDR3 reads TGTGCCAGCTCACCACAGAGGGCAGGGGAGCTGTTTTTT.

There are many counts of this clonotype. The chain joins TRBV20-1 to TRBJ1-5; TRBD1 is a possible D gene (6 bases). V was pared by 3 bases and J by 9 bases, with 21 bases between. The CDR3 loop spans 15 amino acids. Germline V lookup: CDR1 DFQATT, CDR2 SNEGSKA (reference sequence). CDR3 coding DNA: TGCAGTGCTAGTAAGGGGTTGAGGGGGGGGTTGCCCCAGCATTTT. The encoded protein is CSASKGLRGGLPQHF.

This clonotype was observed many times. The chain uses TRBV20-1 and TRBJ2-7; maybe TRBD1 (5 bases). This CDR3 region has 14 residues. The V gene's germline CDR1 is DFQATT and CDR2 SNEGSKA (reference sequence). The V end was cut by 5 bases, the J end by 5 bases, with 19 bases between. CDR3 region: CSAYRYQKSNEQYF. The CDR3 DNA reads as TGCAGTGCTTACAGGTACCAAAAGTCTAACGAGCAGTACTTC.

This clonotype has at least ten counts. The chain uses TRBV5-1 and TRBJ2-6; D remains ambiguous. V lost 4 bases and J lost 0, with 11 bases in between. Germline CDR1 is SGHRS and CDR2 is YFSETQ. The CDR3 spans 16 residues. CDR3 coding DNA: TGCGCCAGCAGCCCTCCTCACTCCTCTGGGGCCAACGTCCTGACTTTC. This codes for CASSPPHSSGANVLTF.

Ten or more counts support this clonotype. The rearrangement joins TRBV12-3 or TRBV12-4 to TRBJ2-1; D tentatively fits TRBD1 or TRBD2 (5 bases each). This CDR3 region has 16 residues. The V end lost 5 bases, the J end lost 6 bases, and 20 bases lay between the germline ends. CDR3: CASSPLGGWGPNEQFF. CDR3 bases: TGTGCCAGCAGTCCCCTGGGCGGATGGGGACCCAATGAGCAGTTCTTC.

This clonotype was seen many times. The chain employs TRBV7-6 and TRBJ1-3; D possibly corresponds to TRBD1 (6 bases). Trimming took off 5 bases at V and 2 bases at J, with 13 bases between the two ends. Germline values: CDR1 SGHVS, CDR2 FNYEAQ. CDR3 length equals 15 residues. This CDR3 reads CASSPRGGPGNTIYF. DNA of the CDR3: TGTGCCAGCAGCCCCCGGGGGGGGCCTGGAAACACCATATATTTT.

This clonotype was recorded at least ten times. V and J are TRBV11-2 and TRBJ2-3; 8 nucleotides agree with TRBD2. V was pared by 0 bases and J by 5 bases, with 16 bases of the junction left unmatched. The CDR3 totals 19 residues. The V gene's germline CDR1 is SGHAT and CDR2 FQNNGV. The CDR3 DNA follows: TGTGCCAGCAGCTTAGATGCCCCAACTAGCGGCCCAATAGTAGATACGCAGTATTTT. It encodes CASSLDAPTSGPIVDTQYF.

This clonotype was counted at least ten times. Here the CDR3 DNA reads TGCAGCGTCCGAAGGAACGGGGCAGGGGGCGCAGATACGCAGTATTTT. It codes for CSVRRNGAGGADTQYF. The chain employs TRBV29-1 and TRBJ2-3; 8 bases match TRBD1. From germline, CDR1 is SQVTM and CDR2 ANQGSEA. V was clipped by 6 bases and J by 4 bases; unmatched bases: 15. There are 16 residues in the CDR3.

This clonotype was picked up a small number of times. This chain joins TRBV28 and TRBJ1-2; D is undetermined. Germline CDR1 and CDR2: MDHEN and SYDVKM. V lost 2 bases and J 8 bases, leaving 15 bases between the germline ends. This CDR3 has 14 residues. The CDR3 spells CASSLARSLRGYTF. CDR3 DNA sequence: TGTGCCAGCAGTTTAGCCAGATCCTTAAGGGGCTACACCTTC.

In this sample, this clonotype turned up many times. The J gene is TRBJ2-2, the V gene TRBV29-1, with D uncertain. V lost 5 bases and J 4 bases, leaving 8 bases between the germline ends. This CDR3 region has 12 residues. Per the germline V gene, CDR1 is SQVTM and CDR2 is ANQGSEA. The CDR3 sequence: CSVWIPTGELFF. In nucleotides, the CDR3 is TGCAGCGTTTGGATACCCACCGGGGAGCTGTTTTTT.

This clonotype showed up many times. Here the CDR3 reads CATSGSRTGGELFF. For the CDR3, the DNA is TGTGCCACCAGCGGGAGTAGGACGGGCGGGGAGCTGTTTTTT. The chain combines TRBV15 with TRBJ2-2; D possibly corresponds to TRBD2 (5 bases). This CDR3 region has 14 residues. Deletions cut 5 bases from V and 7 bases from J, with 14 bases between. Germline lookup yields CDR1 LNHNV and CDR2 YYDKDF (reference sequence).

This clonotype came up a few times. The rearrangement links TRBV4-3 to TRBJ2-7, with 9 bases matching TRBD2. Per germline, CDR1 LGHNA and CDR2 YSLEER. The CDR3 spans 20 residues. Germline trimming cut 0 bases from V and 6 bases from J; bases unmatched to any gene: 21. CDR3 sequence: CASSQERIAGEGDERCEQYF. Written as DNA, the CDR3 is TGCGCCAGCAGCCAAGAGAGGATAGCGGGAGAAGGCGACGAACGATGCGAGCAGTACTTC.

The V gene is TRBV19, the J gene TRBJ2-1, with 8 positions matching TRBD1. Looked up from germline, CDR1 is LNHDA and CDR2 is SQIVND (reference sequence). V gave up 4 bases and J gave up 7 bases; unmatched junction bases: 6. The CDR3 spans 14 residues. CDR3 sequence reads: CASSTDRGRNEQFF. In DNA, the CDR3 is TGTGCCAGTAGTACCGACAGGGGACGGAATGAGCAGTTCTTC. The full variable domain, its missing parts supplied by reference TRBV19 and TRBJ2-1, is DGGITQSPKYLFRKEGQNVTLSCEQNLNHDAMYWYRQDPGQGLRLIYYSQIVNDFQKGDIAEGYSVSREKKESFPLTVTSAQKNPTAFYLCASSTDRGRNEQFFGPGTRLTVL.